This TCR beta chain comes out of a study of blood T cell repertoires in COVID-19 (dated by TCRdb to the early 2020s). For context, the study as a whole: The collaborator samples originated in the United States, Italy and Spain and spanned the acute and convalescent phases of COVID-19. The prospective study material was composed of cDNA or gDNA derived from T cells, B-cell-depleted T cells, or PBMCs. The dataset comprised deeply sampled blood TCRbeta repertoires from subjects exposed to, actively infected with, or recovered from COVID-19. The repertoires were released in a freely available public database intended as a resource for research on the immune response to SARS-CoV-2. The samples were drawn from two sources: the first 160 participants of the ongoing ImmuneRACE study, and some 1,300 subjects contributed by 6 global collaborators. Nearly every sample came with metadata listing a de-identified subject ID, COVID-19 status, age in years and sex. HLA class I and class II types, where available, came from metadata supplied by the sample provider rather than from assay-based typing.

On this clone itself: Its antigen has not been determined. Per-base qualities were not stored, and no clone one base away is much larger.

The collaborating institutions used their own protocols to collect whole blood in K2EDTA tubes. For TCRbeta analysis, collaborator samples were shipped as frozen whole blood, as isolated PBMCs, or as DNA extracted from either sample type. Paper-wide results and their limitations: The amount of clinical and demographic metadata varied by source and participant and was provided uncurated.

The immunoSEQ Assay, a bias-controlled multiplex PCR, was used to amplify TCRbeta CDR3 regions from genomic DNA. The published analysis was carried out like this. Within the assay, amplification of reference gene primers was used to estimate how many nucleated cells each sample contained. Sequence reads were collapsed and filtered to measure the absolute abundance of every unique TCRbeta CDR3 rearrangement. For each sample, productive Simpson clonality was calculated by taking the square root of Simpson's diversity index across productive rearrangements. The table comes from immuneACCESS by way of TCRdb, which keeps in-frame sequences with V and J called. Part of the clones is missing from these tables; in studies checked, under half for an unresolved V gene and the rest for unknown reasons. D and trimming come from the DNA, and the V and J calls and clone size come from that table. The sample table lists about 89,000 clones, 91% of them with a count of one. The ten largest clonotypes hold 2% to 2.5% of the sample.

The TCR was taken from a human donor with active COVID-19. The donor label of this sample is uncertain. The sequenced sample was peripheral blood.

CDR3 reads: CASSQGAFYEQYF. Here is the DNA: TGTGCCAGCAGCCAGGGGGCCTTCTACGAGCAGTACTTC. This chain is built from TRBV9 and TRBJ2-7; TRBD1 agrees with 8 junctional bases. Here V drops 4 bases and J drops 3 bases, and the junction holds 3 bases not matched to any gene. The CDR1 and CDR2 encoded by the germline V gene are SGDLS and YYNGEE. CDR3 length: 13 amino acids, cysteine to phenylalanine. Only CDR3 DNA is held: 39 bases, read in frame from base 1.